Listed below are T cell receptor beta chains from one sample, sequenced in a study of vaccination and CD4 T cells after COVID-19. TCRdb re-derived calls from the PCR reads in MiXCR, one entry per CDR3 protein. The sample has about 20,000 distinct CDR3 sequences; 50% to 70% are singletons. These TCRs' antigens remain unknown. Sample: CD4+ T cells from blood, cultured in vitro, taken after SARS-CoV-2 vaccination. The receptors shown here come from a human donor who had recovered from COVID-19. CDR3s include the opening cysteine and the closing phenylalanine or tryptophan. The D gene is left open where the match is weak. Some rows mark clone size as missing; the rest say once, few, many or name a class of expanded clone.

V gene: TRBV6-5; J gene: TRBJ2-6; clone size: -; D gene: TRBD1; CDR3 protein: CASSYRTGFGANVLTF; CDR3 DNA: TGTGCCAGCAGCTACCGGACAGGGTTTGGGGCCAACGTCCTGACTTTC
V gene: TRBV5-4; J gene: TRBJ1-2; clone size: -; D gene: -; CDR3 protein: CASSLERRDGYTF; CDR3 DNA: TGTGCCAGCAGCTTGGAAAGGAGAGATGGCTACACCTTC
V gene: TRBV6-1; J gene: TRBJ1-3; clone size: -; D gene: -; CDR3 protein: CASSEQSGNTIYF; CDR3 DNA: TGTGCCAGCAGTGAGCAGTCTGGAAACACCATATATTTT
V gene: TRBV28; J gene: TRBJ1-5; clone size: -; D gene: -; CDR3 protein: CASAGAPQPQHF; CDR3 DNA: TGTGCCAGCGCAGGGGCCCCTCAGCCCCAGCATTTT
V gene: TRBV3-1; J gene: TRBJ1-2; clone size: -; D gene: TRBD1; CDR3 protein: CASSQAQGNGYTF; CDR3 DNA: TGTGCCAGCAGCCAAGCACAGGGGAATGGCTACACCTTC
V gene: TRBV6-4; J gene: TRBJ1-1; clone size: -; D gene: -; CDR3 protein: CASRRGYEAFF; CDR3 DNA: TGTGCCAGCAGGCGGGGGTATGAAGCTTTCTTT
V gene: TRBV7-9; J gene: TRBJ1-1; clone size: -; D gene: -; CDR3 protein: CASSLGTEAFF; CDR3 DNA: TGTGCCAGCAGCTTAGGGACTGAAGCTTTCTTT
V gene: TRBV19; J gene: TRBJ1-5; clone size: -; D gene: TRBD1; CDR3 protein: CASSIPGQGARQPQHF; CDR3 DNA: TGTGCCAGTAGTATTCCGGGACAGGGGGCAAGGCAGCCCCAGCATTTT
V gene: TRBV10-3; J gene: TRBJ2-5; clone size: -; D gene: -; CDR3 protein: CAIRPRGQETQYF; CDR3 DNA: TGTGCCATCAGGCCCCGGGGCCAAGAGACCCAGTACTTC
V gene: TRBV7-2; J gene: TRBJ1-1; clone size: -; D gene: TRBD1; CDR3 protein: CASSRDRGLGNTEAFF; CDR3 DNA: TGTGCCAGCAGCCGGGACAGGGGGCTCGGAAACACTGAAGCTTTCTTT
V gene: TRBV7-7; J gene: TRBJ2-2; clone size: -; D gene: -; CDR3 protein: CASSLTGSNTGELFF; CDR3 DNA: TGTGCCAGCAGCTTAACCGGGTCGAACACCGGGGAGCTGTTTTTT
V gene: TRBV5-4; J gene: TRBJ1-6; clone size: -; D gene: -; CDR3 protein: CASSLGQGYNSPLHF; CDR3 DNA: TGTGCCAGCAGCTTGGGGCAGGGATATAATTCACCCCTCCACTTT
V gene: TRBV19; J gene: TRBJ2-5; clone size: -; D gene: TRBD2; CDR3 protein: CATTGREAVETQYF; CDR3 DNA: TGTGCCACAACGGGGCGGGAGGCTGTGGAGACCCAGTACTTC
V gene: TRBV15; J gene: TRBJ1-5; clone size: few; D gene: TRBD1; CDR3 protein: CATSRNLPGQGGQPQHF; CDR3 DNA: TGTGCCACCAGCAGAAATCTCCCTGGACAGGGGGGGCAGCCCCAGCATTTT
V gene: TRBV20-1; J gene: TRBJ1-1; clone size: -; D gene: TRBD1; CDR3 protein: CSAATGGGPEAFF; CDR3 DNA: TGCAGTGCTGCGACAGGAGGGGGCCCTGAAGCTTTCTTT
V gene: TRBV10-3; J gene: TRBJ1-2; clone size: -; D gene: -; CDR3 protein: CAIKAGSTTNYGYTF; CDR3 DNA: TGTGCCATCAAGGCAGGGTCTACTACTAACTATGGCTACACCTTC
V gene: TRBV30; J gene: TRBJ1-5; clone size: -; D gene: -; CDR3 protein: CAWSVQGSQPQHF; CDR3 DNA: TGTGCCTGGAGTGTCCAGGGGAGTCAGCCCCAGCATTTT
V gene: TRBV20-1; J gene: TRBJ2-7; clone size: once; D gene: -; CDR3 protein: CSASGRSSYEQYF; CDR3 DNA: TGCAGTGCTTCGGGAAGAAGCTCCTACGAGCAGTACTTC
V gene: TRBV6-1; J gene: TRBJ1-2; clone size: -; D gene: TRBD1; CDR3 protein: CASRRGTGNYGYTF; CDR3 DNA: TGTGCCAGCAGGAGAGGGACAGGCAATTATGGCTACACCTTC
V gene: TRBV15; J gene: TRBJ2-3; clone size: -; D gene: TRBD2; CDR3 protein: CATSRGGTSQIRSTDTQYF; CDR3 DNA: TGTGCCACCAGCAGAGGAGGGACTAGTCAGATTCGTAGCACAGATACGCAGTATTTT
V gene: TRBV5-4; J gene: TRBJ2-2; clone size: -; D gene: TRBD2; CDR3 protein: CASSFPGGGTGELFF; CDR3 DNA: TGTGCCAGCAGCTTCCCCGGCGGGGGGACCGGGGAGCTGTTTTTT
V gene: TRBV12-3/TRBV12-4; J gene: TRBJ1-1; clone size: -; D gene: -; CDR3 protein: CASSLGARSSAFF; CDR3 DNA: TGTGCCAGCAGTTTAGGTGCGCGTAGCAGCGCTTTCTTT
V gene: TRBV20-1; J gene: TRBJ2-3; clone size: -; D gene: -; CDR3 protein: CSASGERSTDTQYF; CDR3 DNA: TGCAGTGCTAGCGGGGAGCGAAGCACAGATACGCAGTATTTT
V gene: TRBV10-3; J gene: TRBJ1-4; clone size: -; D gene: -; CDR3 protein: CAISEGMANEKLFF; CDR3 DNA: TGTGCCATCAGTGAGGGGATGGCTAATGAAAAACTGTTTTTT
V gene: TRBV6-1; J gene: TRBJ1-2; clone size: -; D gene: -; CDR3 protein: CASTSGESGYTF; CDR3 DNA: TGTGCCAGCACCTCGGGGGAGAGTGGCTACACCTTC
V gene: TRBV20-1; J gene: TRBJ1-4; clone size: -; D gene: TRBD1; CDR3 protein: CSARTGGQGIEKLFF; CDR3 DNA: TGCAGTGCTAGGACAGGGGGACAGGGGATTGAAAAACTGTTTTTT
V gene: TRBV20-1; J gene: TRBJ1-2; clone size: -; D gene: TRBD1; CDR3 protein: CSAPERDSKYGYTF; CDR3 DNA: TGCAGTGCTCCAGAGAGGGACAGCAAATATGGCTACACCTTC
V gene: TRBV25-1; J gene: TRBJ2-1; clone size: -; D gene: TRBD2; CDR3 protein: CASSETRTSGQFF; CDR3 DNA: TGTGCCAGCAGTGAAACTCGGACTAGCGGGCAGTTCTTC
V gene: TRBV20-1; J gene: TRBJ2-6; clone size: few; D gene: -; CDR3 protein: CSAGQPGVSGANVLTF; CDR3 DNA: TGCAGTGCAGGCCAACCAGGGGTCTCTGGGGCCAACGTCCTGACTTTC
V gene: TRBV4-1; J gene: TRBJ1-1; clone size: -; D gene: -; CDR3 protein: CASSQTHVGGAFF; CDR3 DNA: TGCGCCAGCAGCCAAACACACGTCGGGGGAGCTTTCTTT
V gene: TRBV20-1; J gene: TRBJ1-2; clone size: -; D gene: -; CDR3 protein: CSASVEGGYGYTF; CDR3 DNA: TGCAGTGCTAGTGTGGAGGGAGGCTATGGCTACACCTTC
V gene: TRBV7-9; J gene: TRBJ1-2; clone size: -; D gene: TRBD1; CDR3 protein: CASSLRGTGNYGYTF; CDR3 DNA: TGTGCCAGCAGCTTACGAGGGACAGGAAACTATGGCTACACCTTC
V gene: TRBV6-2/TRBV6-3; J gene: TRBJ2-1; clone size: -; D gene: -; CDR3 protein: CASSYAGLSNEQFF; CDR3 DNA: TGTGCCAGCAGTTACGCCGGACTCTCCAATGAGCAGTTCTTC
V gene: TRBV7-6; J gene: TRBJ2-6; clone size: -; D gene: -; CDR3 protein: CASSLGAGANVLTF; CDR3 DNA: TGTGCCAGCAGCTTAGGTGCTGGGGCCAACGTCCTGACTTTC
V gene: TRBV20-1; J gene: TRBJ1-2; clone size: -; D gene: TRBD1; CDR3 protein: CSATTGGNYGYTF; CDR3 DNA: TGCAGTGCGACGACAGGGGGCAACTATGGCTACACCTTC
V gene: TRBV7-9; J gene: TRBJ2-3; clone size: -; D gene: -; CDR3 protein: CASSYKDSYTQYF; CDR3 DNA: TGTGCCAGCAGCTATAAGGACTCTTATACGCAGTATTTT
V gene: TRBV9; J gene: TRBJ1-1; clone size: -; D gene: TRBD1; CDR3 protein: CASSSGTGGGRTEAFF; CDR3 DNA: TGTGCCAGCAGCTCCGGGACAGGGGGCGGTAGGACTGAAGCTTTCTTT
V gene: TRBV4-1; J gene: TRBJ2-5; clone size: -; D gene: -; CDR3 protein: CASSPGSRALPETQYF; CDR3 DNA: TGCGCCAGCAGCCCCGGGAGTCGGGCCCTCCCGGAGACCCAGTACTTC
V gene: TRBV18; J gene: TRBJ1-1; clone size: -; D gene: -; CDR3 protein: CASSGDGSMNTEAFF; CDR3 DNA: TGTGCCAGCTCCGGGGACGGTTCTATGAACACTGAAGCTTTCTTT
V gene: TRBV19; J gene: TRBJ2-1; clone size: -; D gene: TRBD2; CDR3 protein: CASSTGLAGPLFF; CDR3 DNA: TGTGCCAGTAGTACGGGACTAGCGGGACCGCTGTTCTTC
V gene: TRBV18; J gene: TRBJ1-1; clone size: -; D gene: -; CDR3 protein: CASSPRGGDNTEAFF; CDR3 DNA: TGTGCCAGCTCACCACGGGGGGGGGATAACACTGAAGCTTTCTTT
V gene: TRBV20-1; J gene: TRBJ1-2; clone size: -; D gene: -; CDR3 protein: CSASPSNYGYTF; CDR3 DNA: TGCAGTGCTAGTCCCAGTAACTATGGCTACACCTTC
V gene: TRBV7-9; J gene: TRBJ2-5; clone size: -; D gene: -; CDR3 protein: CASSNQETQYF; CDR3 DNA: TGTGCCAGCAGCAACCAAGAGACCCAGTACTTC
V gene: TRBV5-4; J gene: TRBJ2-5; clone size: -; D gene: TRBD2; CDR3 protein: CASSVGTSGYQETQYF; CDR3 DNA: TGTGCCAGCAGCGTCGGGACTAGCGGGTACCAAGAGACCCAGTACTTC
V gene: TRBV6-5; J gene: TRBJ1-2; clone size: once; D gene: -; CDR3 protein: CASSYSNRLLDSNYGYTF; CDR3 DNA: TGTGCCAGCAGTTACTCGAATCGGCTTCTGGACTCCAACTATGGCTACACCTTC
V gene: TRBV20-1; J gene: TRBJ1-2; clone size: -; D gene: -; CDR3 protein: CSAKTSPGDYGYTF; CDR3 DNA: TGCAGTGCTAAGACTTCGCCAGGGGACTATGGCTACACCTTC
V gene: TRBV20-1; J gene: TRBJ2-7; clone size: few; D gene: TRBD1; CDR3 protein: CSASAGTGDPYEQYF; CDR3 DNA: TGCAGTGCTAGCGCCGGGACAGGCGATCCCTACGAGCAGTACTTC
V gene: TRBV20-1; J gene: TRBJ2-3; clone size: -; D gene: -; CDR3 protein: CSARVGKSHTQYF; CDR3 DNA: TGCAGTGCTAGAGTCGGTAAATCACATACGCAGTATTTT
V gene: TRBV9; J gene: TRBJ1-1; clone size: -; D gene: -; CDR3 protein: CASSVGSGPNTEAFF; CDR3 DNA: TGTGCCAGCAGCGTAGGAAGTGGGCCAAACACTGAAGCTTTCTTT
V gene: TRBV20-1; J gene: TRBJ2-3; clone size: -; D gene: -; CDR3 protein: CSASRADTQYF; CDR3 DNA: TGCAGTGCGTCGAGGGCAGATACGCAGTATTTT
V gene: TRBV11-2; J gene: TRBJ1-1; clone size: few; D gene: -; CDR3 protein: CASSFYGSPETEAFF; CDR3 DNA: TGTGCCAGCAGCTTCTACGGGTCACCAGAGACTGAAGCTTTCTTT
V gene: TRBV20-1; J gene: TRBJ2-7; clone size: few; D gene: -; CDR3 protein: CSARGRITPSYEQYF; CDR3 DNA: TGCAGTGCCCGAGGAAGAATTACCCCTTCCTACGAGCAGTACTTC